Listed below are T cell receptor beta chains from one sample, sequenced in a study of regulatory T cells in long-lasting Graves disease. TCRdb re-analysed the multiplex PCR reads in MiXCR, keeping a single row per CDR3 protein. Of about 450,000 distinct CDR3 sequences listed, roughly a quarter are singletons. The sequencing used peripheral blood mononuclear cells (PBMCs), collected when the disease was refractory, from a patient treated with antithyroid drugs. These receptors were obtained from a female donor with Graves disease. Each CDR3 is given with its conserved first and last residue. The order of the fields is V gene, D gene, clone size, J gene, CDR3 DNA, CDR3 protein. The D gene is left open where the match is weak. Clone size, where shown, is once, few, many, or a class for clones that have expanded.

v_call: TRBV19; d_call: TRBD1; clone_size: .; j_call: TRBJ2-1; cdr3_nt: TGTGCCAGTAGTATCCTACAGGGGAATGAGCAGTTCTTC; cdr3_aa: CASSILQGNEQFF
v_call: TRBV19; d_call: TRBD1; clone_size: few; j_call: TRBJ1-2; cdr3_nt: TGTGCCAGTAGTTTCATCGTCGGACAGGGGAACTATGGCTACACCTTC; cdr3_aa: CASSFIVGQGNYGYTF
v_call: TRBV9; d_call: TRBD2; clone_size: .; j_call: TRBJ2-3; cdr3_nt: TGTGCCAGCAGCGCCCGACTAGCGGGAGGAATCACAGATACGCAGTATTTT; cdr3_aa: CASSARLAGGITDTQYF
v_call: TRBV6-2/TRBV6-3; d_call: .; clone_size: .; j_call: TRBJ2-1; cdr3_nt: TGTGCCAGCAGCTTCTGGGACAAAAGCTCCTACAATGAGCAGTTCTTC; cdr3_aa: CASSFWDKSSYNEQFF
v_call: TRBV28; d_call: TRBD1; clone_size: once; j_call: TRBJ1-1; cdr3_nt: TGTGCCAGCAGTGGTGGACAGGGGGGGAAGACTGAAGCTTTCTTT; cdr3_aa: CASSGGQGGKTEAFF
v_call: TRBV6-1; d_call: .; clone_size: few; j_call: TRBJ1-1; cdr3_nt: TGTGCCAGCAGTGAACGGGGTAAGAGCACTGAAGCTTTCTTT; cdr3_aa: CASSERGKSTEAFF
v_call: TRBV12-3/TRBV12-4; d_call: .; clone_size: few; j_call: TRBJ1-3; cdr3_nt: TGTGCCAGCAGTTTCGCAGGGCCCTCTGGAAACACCATATATTTT; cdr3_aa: CASSFAGPSGNTIYF
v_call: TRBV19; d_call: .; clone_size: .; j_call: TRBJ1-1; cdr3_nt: TGTGCCAGTAGTATAGTAGCGGATACTGAAGCTTTCTTT; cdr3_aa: CASSIVADTEAFF
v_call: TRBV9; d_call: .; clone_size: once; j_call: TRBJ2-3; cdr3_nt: TGTGCCAGCAGCGTCGATACGGCGGATACGCAGTATTTT; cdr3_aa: CASSVDTADTQYF
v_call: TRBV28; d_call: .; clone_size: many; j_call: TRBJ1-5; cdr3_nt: TGTGCCAGCAGTTTTTCGAGGGAACAGCCCCAGCATTTT; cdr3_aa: CASSFSREQPQHF
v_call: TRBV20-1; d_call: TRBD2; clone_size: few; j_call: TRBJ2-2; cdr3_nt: TGCAGTGCTAGATCGGAGCGGGAGCGGTACACCGGGGAGCTGTTTTTT; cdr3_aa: CSARSERERYTGELFF
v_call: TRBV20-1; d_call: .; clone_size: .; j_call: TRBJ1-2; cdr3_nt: TGCAGTGCTAGAGAACAGCATCTCTATGGCTACACCTTC; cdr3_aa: CSAREQHLYGYTF
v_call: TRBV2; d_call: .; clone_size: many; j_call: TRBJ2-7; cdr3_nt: TGTGCCTCACGACGCCCTGGGGACGAGCAGTACTTC; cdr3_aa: CASRRPGDEQYF
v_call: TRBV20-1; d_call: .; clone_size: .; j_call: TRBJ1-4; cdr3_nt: TGCAGTGCCCCGGGACGGCCGGGTGAAAAACTGTTTTTT; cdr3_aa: CSAPGRPGEKLFF
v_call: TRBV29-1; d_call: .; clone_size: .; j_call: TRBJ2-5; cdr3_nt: TGCAGCACTGCTCTGAGTTCGGGGACCCAGTACTTC; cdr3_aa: CSTALSSGTQYF
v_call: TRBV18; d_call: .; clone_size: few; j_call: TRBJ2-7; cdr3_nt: TGTGCCAGCTCACCACTCGACAGGCCTTCCTACGAGCAGTACTTC; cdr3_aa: CASSPLDRPSYEQYF
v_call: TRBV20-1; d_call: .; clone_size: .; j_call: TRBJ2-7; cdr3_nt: TGCAGTTACCCCTCACCGGTCTTCTACGAGCAGTACTTC; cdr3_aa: CSYPSPVFYEQYF
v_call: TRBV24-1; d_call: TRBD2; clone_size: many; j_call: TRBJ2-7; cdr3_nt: TGTGCCACCAGGTCCGGACTAGCGGGAGGTTGCGAGCAGTACTTC; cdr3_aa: CATRSGLAGGCEQYF
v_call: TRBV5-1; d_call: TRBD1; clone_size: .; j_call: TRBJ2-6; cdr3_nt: TGCGCCAGCGCAAATCGCGGGACAGGGCGCTCTGGGGCCAACGTCCTGACTTTC; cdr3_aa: CASANRGTGRSGANVLTF
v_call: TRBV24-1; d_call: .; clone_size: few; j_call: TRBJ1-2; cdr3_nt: TGTGCCACCAGTGATCCGGGATCTAACTATGGCTACACCTTC; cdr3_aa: CATSDPGSNYGYTF
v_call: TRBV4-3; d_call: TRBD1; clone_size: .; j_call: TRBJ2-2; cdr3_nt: TGCGCCAGCAGCCAAGGGGGACAGGGCACCGGGGAGCTGTTTTTT; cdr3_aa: CASSQGGQGTGELFF
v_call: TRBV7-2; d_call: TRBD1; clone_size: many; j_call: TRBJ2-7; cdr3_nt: TGTGCCAGCAGCTTAGCCCCCCCGACAGGGGCCAATTCCTACGAGCAGTACTTC; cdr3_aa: CASSLAPPTGANSYEQYF
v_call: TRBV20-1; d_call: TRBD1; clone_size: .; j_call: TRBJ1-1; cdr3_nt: TGCAGTGCTACCCCATGGACAGGGGGGAACACTGAAGCTTTCTTT; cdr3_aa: CSATPWTGGNTEAFF
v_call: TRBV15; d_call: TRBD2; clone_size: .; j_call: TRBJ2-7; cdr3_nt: TGTGCCGCCAGCAGTAGGGTCACTAGCGGGAGCTACGAGCAGTACTTC; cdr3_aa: CAASSRVTSGSYEQYF
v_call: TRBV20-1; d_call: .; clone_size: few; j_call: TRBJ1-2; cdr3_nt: TGCAGTGCTAGAGATCGCCAGGGAGGTTTGGGGTATGGCTACACCTTC; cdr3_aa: CSARDRQGGLGYGYTF
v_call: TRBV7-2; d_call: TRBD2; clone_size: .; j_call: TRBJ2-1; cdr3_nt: TGTGCCAGCAGCTTAGAACTAGCGGGAGATAATGAGCAGTTCTTC; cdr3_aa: CASSLELAGDNEQFF
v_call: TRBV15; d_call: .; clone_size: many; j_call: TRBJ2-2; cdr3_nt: TGTGCCACCAGCAGAGATAGTTCTGGGATCCTGGAGCTGTTTTTT; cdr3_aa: CATSRDSSGILELFF
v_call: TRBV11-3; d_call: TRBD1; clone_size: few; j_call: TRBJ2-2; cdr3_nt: TGTGCCAGCAGCGCGACAGGGATTGCCGGGGAGCTGTTTTTT; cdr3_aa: CASSATGIAGELFF
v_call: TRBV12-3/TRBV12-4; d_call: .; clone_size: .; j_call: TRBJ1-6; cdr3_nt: TGTGCCAGCAGCCCCGGGACAAGGGGAAATTCACCCCTCCACTTT; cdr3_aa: CASSPGTRGNSPLHF
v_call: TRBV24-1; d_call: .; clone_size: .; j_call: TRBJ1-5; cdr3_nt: TGTGCCACCAGTGATTCATGGGGCCAGCCCCAGCATTTT; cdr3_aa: CATSDSWGQPQHF
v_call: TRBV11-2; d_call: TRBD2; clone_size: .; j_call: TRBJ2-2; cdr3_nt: TGTGCCAGCAGCCCCGCCCCTCACTGGACTAGCGGGGGGTACCTGAACACCGGGGAGCTGTTTTTT; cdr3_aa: CASSPAPHWTSGGYLNTGELFF
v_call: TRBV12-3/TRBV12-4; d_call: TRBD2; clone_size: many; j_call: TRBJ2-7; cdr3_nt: TGTGCCAGCAGTCCCAGATTGACTAGCGGAAGGAGCTCCTACGAGCAGTACTTC; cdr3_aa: CASSPRLTSGRSSYEQYF
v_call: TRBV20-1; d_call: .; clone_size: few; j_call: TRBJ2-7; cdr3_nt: TGCAGTGCTAGTGCGCTGAGCTCCTACGAGCAGTACTTC; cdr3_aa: CSASALSSYEQYF
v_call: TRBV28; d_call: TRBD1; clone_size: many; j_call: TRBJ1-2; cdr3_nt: TGTGCCAGCAGCCTGACAGGGTCTGGTGGCTACACCTTC; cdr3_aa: CASSLTGSGGYTF
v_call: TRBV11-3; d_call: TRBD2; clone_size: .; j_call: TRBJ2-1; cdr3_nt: TGTGCCAGCAGCTTAACTAAAGGGGACTATTACAATGAGCAGTTCTTC; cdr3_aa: CASSLTKGDYYNEQFF
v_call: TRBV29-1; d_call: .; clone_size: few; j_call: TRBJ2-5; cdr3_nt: TGCAGCGTTGATCTCGGGACCCAGTACTTC; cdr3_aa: CSVDLGTQYF
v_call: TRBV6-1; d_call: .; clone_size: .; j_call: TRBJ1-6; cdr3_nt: TGTGCCAGCAGGAACTCCGGTTATAATTCACCCCTCCACTTT; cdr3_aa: CASRNSGYNSPLHF
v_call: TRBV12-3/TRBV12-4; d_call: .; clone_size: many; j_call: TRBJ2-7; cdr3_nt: TGTGCCAGCAGCCAGACAGCCTCCTACGAGCAGTACTTC; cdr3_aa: CASSQTASYEQYF
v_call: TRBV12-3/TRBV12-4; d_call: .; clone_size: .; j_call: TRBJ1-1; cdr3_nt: TGTGCCAGCAGTTTAGGGGGCGTCTCGAACACTGAAGCTTTCTTT; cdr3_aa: CASSLGGVSNTEAFF
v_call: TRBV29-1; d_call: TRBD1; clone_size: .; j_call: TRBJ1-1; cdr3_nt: TGCAGCGTTGCCACAGGGGCTGAAGCTTTCTTT; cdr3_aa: CSVATGAEAFF
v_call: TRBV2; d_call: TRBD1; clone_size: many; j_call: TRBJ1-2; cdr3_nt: TGTGCCAGCGAGCTTTCGACAGGGCGACTGTATGGCTACACCTTC; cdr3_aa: CASELSTGRLYGYTF
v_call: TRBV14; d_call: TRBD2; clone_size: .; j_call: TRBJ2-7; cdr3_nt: TGTGCCAGCAGCCTCGTAGCGGGACTCTACGAGCAGTACTTC; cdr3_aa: CASSLVAGLYEQYF
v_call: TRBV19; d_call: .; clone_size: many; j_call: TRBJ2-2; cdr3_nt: TGTGCCAGTAGTACTCAGGGGCGTAACGGGGAGCTGTTTTTT; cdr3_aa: CASSTQGRNGELFF
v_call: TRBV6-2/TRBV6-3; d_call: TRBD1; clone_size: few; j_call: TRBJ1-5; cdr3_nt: TGTGCCAGCAGTTACTCGACGTTTCGGACAGGGGGCGACGGGCGCAATCAGCCCCAGCATTTT; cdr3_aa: CASSYSTFRTGGDGRNQPQHF
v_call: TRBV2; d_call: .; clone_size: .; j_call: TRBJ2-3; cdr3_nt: TGTGCCAGCAGCGGTAACACAGATACGCAGTATTTT; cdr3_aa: CASSGNTDTQYF
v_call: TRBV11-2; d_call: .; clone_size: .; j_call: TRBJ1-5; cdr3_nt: TGTGCCAGCAGCCAGGGAATGGGCCAGCCCCGGCATTTT; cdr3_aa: CASSQGMGQPRHF
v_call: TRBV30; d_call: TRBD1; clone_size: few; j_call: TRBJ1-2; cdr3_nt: TGTGCCTGGAGCTTAGACAGGGTCCGGAACTATGGCTACACCTTC; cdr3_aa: CAWSLDRVRNYGYTF
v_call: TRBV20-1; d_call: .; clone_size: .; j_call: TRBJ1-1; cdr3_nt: TGCAGTGCGAAGGGGGGAGTGTCTGAAGCTTTCTTT; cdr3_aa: CSAKGGVSEAFF
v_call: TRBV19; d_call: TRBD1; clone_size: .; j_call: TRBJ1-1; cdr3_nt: TGTGCCAGTAACCCGGACAGGAGACCCATGAACACTGAAGCTTTCTTT; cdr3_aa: CASNPDRRPMNTEAFF
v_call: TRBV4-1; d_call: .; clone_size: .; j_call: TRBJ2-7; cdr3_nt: TGCGCCAGCAGCCCCTCAAGCGCTGGTTATTACGAGCAGTACTTC; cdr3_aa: CASSPSSAGYYEQYF
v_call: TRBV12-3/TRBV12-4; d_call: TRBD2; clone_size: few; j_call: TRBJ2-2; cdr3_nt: TGTGCCAGCAGCTCACTAGCGGGAGACACCGGGGAGCTGTTTTTT; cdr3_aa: CASSSLAGDTGELFF
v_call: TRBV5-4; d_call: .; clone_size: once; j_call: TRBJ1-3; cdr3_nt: TGTGCCAGCAGCTTTAGAGGGAGGAGCTCTGGAAACACCATATATTTT; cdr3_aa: CASSFRGRSSGNTIYF
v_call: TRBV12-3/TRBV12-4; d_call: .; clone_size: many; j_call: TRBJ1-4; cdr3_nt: TGTGCCAGCAGGATTAGGGCTAATGAAAAACTGTTTTTT; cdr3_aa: CASRIRANEKLFF
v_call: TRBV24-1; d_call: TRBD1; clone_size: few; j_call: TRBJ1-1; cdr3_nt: TGTGCCACCAGTGATCGAGGACAGGGGGCTGAAGCTTTCTTT; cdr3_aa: CATSDRGQGAEAFF
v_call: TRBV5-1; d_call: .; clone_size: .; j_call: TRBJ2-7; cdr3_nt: TGCGCCAGCAGCTTTGAGCAGCAGTACTTC; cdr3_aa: CASSFEQQYF